This TCR beta chain was recorded in a study of blood T cell repertoires in COVID-19. Study information: COVID-19 samples, acute and convalescent, were from the United States, Italy and Spain. T cells, B-cell-depleted T cells, or PBMCs provided the cDNA or gDNA that served as material.

Germline V gene sequence: CDR1 KGHSH, CDR2 LQKENI. The CDR3 sequence is 14 residues long. V shed 6 bases and J shed 5 bases, with 14 bases lying between them. In the source study's methods: Estimates of nucleated cell counts were drawn from the amplification of reference gene primers. The repertoire was sequenced with immunoSEQ multiplex PCR; TCRdb's copy has only in-frame clones and lacks some. The V and J calls and clone size come from that table; D and trimming were worked out from the DNA. The data hold about 100,000 clones, with 69% observed a single time. This chain connects TRBV18 to TRBJ2-1; D is unclear. This receptor was taken from a man older than 75 with acute or convalescent COVID-19. The material sequenced was peripheral blood. The chain's CDR3 is CASSPTPRDNEQFF. CDR3 in DNA: TGTGCCAGCTCCCCCACTCCGCGTGACAATGAGCAGTTCTTC.